This TCR beta chain was captured in a study of shared clonotypes between healthy human individuals. Study details: For every donor, three CD4 naive, three CD4 memory, two CD8 naive and one CD8 memory plates were used. Points from the study as a whole: Depth of sequencing was expected to influence donor clonotype sharing. Around 4.7% was the fraction of naive CD4 clonotypes found shared across a few donors.

Here immunoSEQ multiplex PCR was the method, and the copy in TCRdb shows in-frame clones only, minus some. The sample lists more than 2,000,000 clones, approximately 95% occurring once. Points on this clone: The antigen remains unidentified.

This CDR3 spans 15 amino acids. Germline V CDR1 and CDR2: SGHDT, YYEEEE. V was shortened by 0 bases and J by 2 bases, with 12 bases between the two germline ends. This chain connects TRBV5-6 to TRBJ2-7; no firm D call. The sequenced sample consisted of naive CD4+ T cells from PBMCs. Described subset: CD45RA+ positively selected. This clonotype originated in a man between 18 and 29 years old in good health. Some clones in this sample may be carry-over from other donors' samples. The CDR3 protein is CASSLGPTVPYEQYF. The CDR3 DNA reads as TGTGCCAGCAGCTTGGGGCCGACGGTTCCCTACGAGCAGTACTTC. The full variable domain, with the rest looked up from reference TRBV5-6 and TRBJ2-7, is DAGVTQSPTHLIKTRGQQVTLRCSPKSGHDTVSWYQQALGQGPQFIFQYYEEEERQRGNFPDRFSGHQFPNYSSELNVNALLLGDSALYLCASSLGPTVPYEQYFGPGTRLTVT.